This T cell receptor (beta chain) was recovered during a study of shared clonotypes between healthy human individuals (TCRdb year 2020). Concerning the study at large: Two women and a few men aged 18 to 49 years were included in the cohort. To increase sequencing depth and limit assay-specific biases, TCR repertoire library preparation and sequencing were carried out by different laboratories using diverse techniques. Leukapheresis yielded between about 0.85 and 10 billion PBMCs per donor. For each donor, three plates each were used for CD4 naive and CD4 memory, two plates were used for CD8 naive, and one plate was used for CD8 memory. To estimate repertoire size and how much clonotypes are shared between individuals, the study performed deep sequencing of blood TCR repertoires from a few healthy adults.

TCR CDR3 regions were amplified from genomic DNA by multiplex PCR using the deep immunoSEQ assay. Extracted genomic DNA from each cell subset was distributed evenly across all wells of several immunoSEQ 96-well plates, and each plate was treated as a replicate. For sorted subsets, each replicate PCR was loaded with about 200 ng genomic DNA, equivalent to 25,000 to 30,000 T cell genomes. Purified libraries were quantified with a Qubit 3.0 fluorometer, sized on a Bioanalyzer 2100, and re-quantified with the KAPA Library Quantification kit. Each immunoSEQ 96-well plate was sequenced on its own single-read 150-cycle Illumina NextSeq 550 flow cell. As for the original processing: The immunoSEQ output contained only junctional sequences without quality scores, so filtering could not match that applied to full-length reads. Sequences were annotated with PyIR, a Python wrapper for IgBLAST v1.9, using IMGT germline references to assign V/J genes and CDR3. Reads were filtered out if the reads had weak V/J assignments (E-value above 1e-6), no CDR3, stop codons, out-of-frame junctions, or ambiguous translated residues. V3J clonotypes were defined by identical inferred V gene, J gene, and CDR3 amino acid sequence. Percentage overlap between repertoires was computed as shared unique clonotypes divided by the size of the smaller repertoire. Richness of each repertoire was evaluated using RTK rarefaction, the Chao1 estimator, and Recon v2.1 estimates of unobserved clonotypes. For all TCRbeta clonotypes obtained by the gDNA method from four donors, generation probabilities were computed with OLGA. Here the immuneACCESS table is served through TCRdb, limited to in-frame sequences with V and J called. Missing clones are a known gap in these copies; in checked studies unresolved V genes cover under half, and the rest lacks a known reason. The DNA gave D and trimming, while V, J and clone size come from that table. The sample records some 2,000,000 clones, 90% to 97% of which are singletons. Over 0.1% of the sample rests with the top ten.

With respect to this clone: There is no known antigen for this receptor. No much larger clone is present one base from it, and per-base qualities are unavailable.

Here V drops 0 bases and J drops 4 bases, and the junction holds 5 bases not matched to any gene. The CDR3 goes from the cysteine to the phenylalanine over 16 residues. Here the CDR3 DNA is all that survives: 48 bases in frame from base 1. The germline V gene gives CDR1 as SGHRS and CDR2 as YFSETQ. What the study reported, not specific to this receptor: Rarefaction of sorted-subset datasets indicated incomplete sequencing despite the large sequencing depth. Higher generation probabilities were observed for clonotypes shared by all four sorted-subset donors than for non-shared clonotypes. Sampling was restricted to blood, and TCR repertoires in tissue are likely to differ from TCR repertoires in blood. Larger estimated clonotype richness was generally found for naive subsets than for memory subsets. Pairwise subsampling indicated that sequencing depth was expected to affect the degree of clonotype sharing among donors. Because the study included a small number of donors, the genetic and exposure-history diversity represented was limited. Across several donors, around 5% of naive CD4, around 3.3% of naive CD8, 2.3% of memory CD4, and around 0.4% of memory CD8 clonotypes were shared.

The donors were healthy, HIV-negative adults who had no recently reported acute infections or vaccinations. Only Caucasian adults living in Nashville, Tennessee, USA were represented among the donors. CD4+ T cells were enriched by magnetic negative selection, after which naive cells were positively selected on CD45RA and the negative fraction was taken as the memory subset. Blood was collected by leukapheresis, and PBMCs were isolated by Ficoll-Histopaque density gradient centrifugation and then cryopreserved in liquid nitrogen vapor phase. Analytical flow cytometry was used to check the purity and quantity of each magnetically sorted T cell population. From each sorted fraction, genomic DNA was isolated and quantified by UV absorbance on a Nanodrop 2000c.

This receptor was taken from a man between 18 and 35 years old in good health. The sample taken for sequencing was naive CD4+ T cells sorted from blood. The cell subset or site label on this specimen signifies: CD45RA+ positively selected. The chain was built from TRBV5-1 and TRBJ2-1, and 9 junction bases match TRBD2. Read as DNA, the sequence is TGCGCCAGCAGCTTGGGAGCGGGGGGTATTTACAATGAGCAGTTCTTC. Its coded protein is CASSLGAGGIYNEQFF.